These T cell receptor beta chains were read from a single sample in a study of cytomegalovirus exposure and HLA in healthy donors. This table comes from immunoSEQ multiplex PCR, and its TCRdb copy is limited to in-frame clones, with some not included. In the table there are around 250,000 clones, about nine tenths of which are singletons. Sequences were obtained from PBMCs. All receptors come from a woman aged 30 to 39 in good health and CMV-seronegative. Both conserved end residues are part of each CDR3. D genes are given only for firm matches. Clone sizes are given selectively: once, few, many, or a class where the clone is expanded.

d_call,v_call,j_call,clone_size,cdr3_nt,cdr3_aa
TRBD1,TRBV7-9,TRBJ1-2,few,TGTGCCAGTAAAGGGACAGACTATGGCTACACCTTC,CASKGTDYGYTF
.,TRBV18,TRBJ1-5,.,TGTGCCAGCTCGCTCTCCCGACAGCACAATCAGCCCCAGCATTTT,CASSLSRQHNQPQHF
TRBD1,TRBV27,TRBJ2-3,.,TGTGCCAGTATGACCTGGACAGGGTCAGATACGCAGTATTTT,CASMTWTGSDTQYF
TRBD2,TRBV7-6,TRBJ2-4,.,TGTGCCAGCAGCGCGGGGACTAGCGGGAGACTAAAAAACATTCAGTACTTC,CASSAGTSGRLKNIQYF
.,TRBV5-1,TRBJ2-7,once,TGCGCCAGCAGCTTGGTCTCGGGAGCGTCCTACGAGCAGTACTTC,CASSLVSGASYEQYF
TRBD1,TRBV9,TRBJ2-5,once,TGTGCCAGCAGCTCGCGACAGGGTGAGACCCAGTACTTC,CASSSRQGETQYF
.,TRBV10-3,TRBJ2-7,.,TGTGCCATCAGTGGTCGACTGGAGTTACGAGAGCAGTACTTC,CAISGRLELREQYF
.,TRBV6-4,TRBJ1-1,.,TGTGCCAGCAGCGACAACATGAACACTGAAGCTTTCTTT,CASSDNMNTEAFF
.,TRBV30,TRBJ1-5,.,TGTGCCTGGAGTGTAATGGGATTGGGAGCACAGCCCCAGCATTTT,CAWSVMGLGAQPQHF
.,TRBV5-1,TRBJ2-1,.,TGCGCCAGCAGCGCGGCCAAGAGCTCCTACAATGAGCAGTTCTTC,CASSAAKSSYNEQFF
.,TRBV19,TRBJ1-1,.,TGTGCCAGTAGAAGCTCAGGGGACACTGAAGCTTTCTTT,CASRSSGDTEAFF
.,TRBV29-1,TRBJ1-2,once,TGCAGCGTAACAAACATTGGGGGCGCATTTTATGGCTACACCTTC,CSVTNIGGAFYGYTF
TRBD2,TRBV27,TRBJ2-7,.,TGTGCCAGCAGTCTAGCGGGAAGCTCCTACGAGCAGTACTTC,CASSLAGSSYEQYF
TRBD1,TRBV10-2,TRBJ2-6,.,TGCGCCAGCAGGGGAAGACAGGGTTCCTCTGGGGCCAACGTCCTGACTTTC,CASRGRQGSSGANVLTF
TRBD2,TRBV30,TRBJ2-1,.,TGTGCCTGGAGTCGGGGACTAGCGAGAAATGAGCAGTTCTTC,CAWSRGLARNEQFF
.,TRBV11-2,TRBJ2-5,.,TGTGCCAGCAGCTTTGAGGACAAAGAGACCCAGTACTTC,CASSFEDKETQYF
.,TRBV4-2,TRBJ2-2,.,TGTGCCAGCAGCCAAGATATCGGCGGCGCGAACACCGGGGAGCTGTTTTTT,CASSQDIGGANTGELFF
.,TRBV7-2,TRBJ1-4,.,TGTGCCAGCAGCTTAGCGCCCAGAGGGGAAAAACTGTTTTTT,CASSLAPRGEKLFF
.,TRBV19,TRBJ1-1,.,TGTGCCAGTAGTGGAACTGAAGCTTTCTTT,CASSGTEAFF
.,TRBV5-4,TRBJ2-7,.,TGTGCCAGCAGCGGAAGACAGTCCCCGGATTACTACGAGCAGTACTTC,CASSGRQSPDYYEQYF
TRBD1,TRBV9,TRBJ1-2,.,TGTGCCAGCAGCGCGTTAGACAGGGCAGCGAGTGGCTACACCTTC,CASSALDRAASGYTF
.,TRBV11-2,TRBJ2-7,.,TGTGCCAGCAGCGTGGGGCCAAACTACGAGCAGTACTTC,CASSVGPNYEQYF
.,TRBV7-7,TRBJ2-2,.,TGTGCCAGCTCTCTAGGGGGAGCGTGGACCACCGGGGAGCTGTTTTTT,CASSLGGAWTTGELFF
TRBD1,TRBV28,TRBJ2-7,.,TGTGCCAGCAGCCGGACAGGGGGTCTCGAGCAGTACTTC,CASSRTGGLEQYF
TRBD1,TRBV15,TRBJ2-4,.,TGTGCCACCAGGCCCTCGGGACAGGGACGAAACATTCAGTACTTC,CATRPSGQGRNIQYF
.,TRBV5-6,TRBJ2-3,.,TGTGCCAGCAGCCGAGCCGGAAAGCCAGATACGCAGTATTTT,CASSRAGKPDTQYF
TRBD1,TRBV13,TRBJ1-1,.,TGTGCCAGCAGCTTAGTTACGGCAGGGGGTCGAAACACTGAAGCTTTCTTT,CASSLVTAGGRNTEAFF
TRBD2,TRBV27,TRBJ2-7,.,TGTGCCAGCAGTTCGGGACTAGCGGTCTACGAGCAGTACTTC,CASSSGLAVYEQYF
.,TRBV7-2,TRBJ2-7,.,TGTGCCAGCAGCTCCCGGGTCGGCTACGAGCAGTACTTC,CASSSRVGYEQYF
.,TRBV7-2,TRBJ2-2,few,TGTGCCAGCCCCCTGTCTCAGAACACCGGGGAGCTGTTTTTT,CASPLSQNTGELFF
TRBD2,TRBV28,TRBJ2-7,.,TGTGCCAGCAGTTTACCTAGCGGGGGGCAACACGAGCAGTACTTC,CASSLPSGGQHEQYF
TRBD1,TRBV5-1,TRBJ2-2,.,TGCGCCAGCAGCTTGGCCTGGACAGGGGACACCGGGGAGCTGTTTTTT,CASSLAWTGDTGELFF